The 31 T cell receptor beta chains reported below all come from one sample, sequenced in a study of T cell clonality in common variable immunodeficiency (dated by TCRdb to the mid-2010s). Findings and caveats that apply to the study as a whole: Reportedly, TCRbeta sequences from CVID had fewer deletions and N-nucleotide insertions, and highly modified clones with 13 or more V deletions were absent from CVID.

Their specific antigens are unknown. The library relied on the immunoSEQ multiplex PCR assay. TCRdb stores this immuneACCESS table with in-frame sequences only. Part of the clones is absent; in the studies checked, under half of the shortfall reflects unresolved V genes, and no reason is known for the rest. For this sample, fewer than 30,000 clones appear and none is a singleton. The ten biggest clones cover 4% of the sample. What was sequenced was peripheral blood mononuclear cells. These receptors were collected from a human donor with common variable immunodeficiency.

This clone was observed many times. With the read ending 3 residues before the CDR3 end, the germline J gene is used to fill in that end. The rearrangement uses TRBV18 and TRBJ2-4, with D possibly being TRBD1 (5 bases). Germline CDR1 reads KGHSH; CDR2 reads LQKENI. The CDR3 runs to 16 residues. Trimming left V 2 bases short and J 6 bases short, with 17 bases between. CDR3 bases read: TGTGCCAGCTCACCATTACCCGCCAGGGTGGGAAACATT. Translating gives CASSPLPARVGNI. The whole CDR3 sequence is CASSPLPARVGNIQYF.

This clone was seen ten or more times. Read sequence stops 3 residues before the CDR3 end, and the germline J gene provides the missing end. The chain carries TRBV5-1 and TRBJ1-2; D might be TRBD1 (6 bases). In germline, CDR1 is SGHRS, CDR2 YFSETQ. This CDR3 has 13 residues. V was pared by 4 bases and J by 1 base, with 8 bases between. The sequenced part of the CDR3 DNA is TGCGCCAGCAGCCCGGACAGTAACTATGGC. It yields the protein CASSPDSNYG. The CDR3 in full is CASSPDSNYGYTF.

This clone was observed at least ten times. The read comes to an end 3 residues before the CDR3 does, leaving the germline J gene to fill in the end. The chain combines TRBV2 with TRBJ1-6; 11 positions agree with TRBD1. CDR1 and CDR2 from the germline V gene are SNHLY and FYNNEI. V shed 6 bases, J shed 9 bases, and the junction held 10 bases outside the gene matches. This CDR3 comprises 16 residues. Here the CDR3 reads CASRRSGTGGVSPLHF. CDR3 DNA (partial): TGTGCCAGCAGGAGATCCGGGACAGGGGGTGTTTCACCC.

As for this clone: Read sequence stops 3 residues before the CDR3 end, and the germline J gene provides the missing end. The V call is TRBV11-1, the J call TRBJ2-5; D is possibly TRBD1 (6 bases). The CDR3 length is 13 residues. The germline CDR1 and CDR2 sequences are SGHAT and FQDESV (reference sequence). Trimming removed 3 bases from V and 7 bases from J, with 12 bases in between. The CDR3 spells CASSLNRVGTQYF. The CDR3 bases that were read are TGTGCCAGCAGCTTGAACAGGGTTGGGACC.

This clone was detected many times. The read finishes 3 residues shy of the CDR3 end, and the germline J gene is used to complete it. The V call is TRBV5-1, the J call TRBJ2-5; 9 bases match TRBD1. CDR1 and CDR2 (germline): SGHRS, YFSETQ. Trimming removed 4 bases from V and 5 bases from J; junction bases left unmatched: 6. The CDR3 has 14 amino acids. The sequenced CDR3 bases are TGCGCCAGCAGCACCGGACAGGGGCGGGAGACC. Its protein product is CASSTGQGRET. The full CDR3 sequence reads CASSTGQGRETQYF.

Turning to this clone: Read data end 3 residues before the CDR3 end; the end is taken from the germline J gene. This chain connects TRBV30 to TRBJ2-1; TRBD2 matches at 12 bases. The CDR3 is 13 residues long. The V segment lost 8 bases and the J segment 7 bases; nucleotides outside the gene matches: 6. CDR1 and CDR2 from the germline V gene are GTSNPN and SVGIG (reference sequence). The covered CDR3 bases are TGTGCCGGAGCCGGACTAGCGGGAAATGAG. It is translated as CAGAGLAGNE. The CDR3, in full, reads CAGAGLAGNEQFF. Variable domain in full (rest from reference TRBV30 and TRBJ2-1): SQTIHQWPATLVQPVGSPLSLECTVEGTSNPNLYWYRQAAGRGLQLLFYSVGIGQISSEVPQNLSASRPQDRQFILSSKKLLLSDSGFYLCAGAGLAGNEQFFGPGTRLTVL.

This clone was observed a handful of times. The sequenced fragment ends 3 residues before the CDR3 boundary, so the rest is inferred from the germline J gene. The gene calls are TRBV2 and TRBJ2-1, with 10 bases fitting TRBD1. With V trimmed by 5 bases and J by 5 bases, 6 bases remained unmatched. CDR3 size: 15 residues. In germline, CDR1 is SNHLY, CDR2 FYNNEI. The CDR3: CASSWRQGANNEQFF. The sequenced CDR3 bases are TGTGCCAGCAGTTGGCGACAGGGGGCGAACAATGAG.

To note about this clone: The read gets to within 3 residues of the CDR3 end, and the germline J gene fills in the rest. The chain couples TRBV18 to TRBJ1-5; D not resolved. The length of the CDR3 is 14 residues. Per the germline V gene, CDR1 is KGHSH and CDR2 is LQKENI. The V end lost 1 base, the J end lost 5 bases, and 9 bases lay between the germline ends. The CDR3 bases that were read are TGTGCCAGCTCACCACTTTCGAGCGATCAGCCC. This translates into CASSPLSSDQP. The full CDR3 protein reads CASSPLSSDQPQHF.

The sample holds many counts of this clone. Read data end 3 residues before the CDR3 end; the end is taken from the germline J gene. The chain links TRBV7-9 to TRBJ2-2; D gene unclear. This CDR3 contains 14 residues. Germline assignment: CDR1 SEHNR and CDR2 FQNEAQ (reference sequence). Trimming took off 2 bases at V and 4 bases at J, with 8 bases between the two ends. CDR3 residues: CASSLTRSTGELFF. CDR3 DNA (partial): TGTGCCAGCAGCTTAACCAGGAGCACCGGGGAG.

Comment on this clone: Coverage ceases 3 residues before the CDR3 finishes, and the germline J gene fills in the end. The chain is built from TRBV5-1 and TRBJ2-7, with 7 bases that match TRBD2. V lost 6 bases, J lost 6 bases, and 15 bases stayed unmatched. Germline V CDR1 and CDR2: SGHRS, YFSETQ. The CDR3 runs to 15 residues. The CDR3 loop reads CASTLRAGESGEQYF. CDR3 DNA (partial): TGCGCCAGCACCCTGCGGGCGGGAGAGTCCGGCGAG. Variable domain in full (rest from reference TRBV5-1 and TRBJ2-7): KAGVTQTPRYLIKTRGQQVTLSCSPISGHRSVSWYQQTPGQGLQFLFEYFSETQRNKGNFPGRFSGRQFSNSRSEMNVSTLELGDSALYLCASTLRAGESGEQYFGPGTRLTVT.

As concerns this clone: The CDR3 goes on 3 residues after the read ends, and that part is filled in from the germline J gene. The chain uses TRBV7-2 and TRBJ2-7, with D possibly TRBD1 on 6 matching bases. Trimming left V 5 bases short and J 5 bases short, with 13 bases between. CDR1 is SGHTA and CDR2 is FQGNSA in the germline V gene. There are 13 residues in the CDR3. This chain's CDR3 is CASSPVRGHEQYF. CDR3 bases read: TGTGCCAGCAGCCCCGTCAGGGGTCACGAG.

This clone was seen more than once but under ten times. The read ends 3 residues early relative to the CDR3; the germline J gene fills the gap. The chain carries TRBV19 and TRBJ2-2, with TRBD2 identical over 14 bases. Germline trimming cut 4 bases from V and 4 bases from J; bases unmatched to any gene: 11. The germline CDR1 and CDR2 sequences are LNHDA and SQIVND (reference sequence). The CDR3 consists of 19 residues. The CDR3 loop reads CASSTRTSGRLVGTGELFF. The part of the CDR3 DNA that was read is TGTGCCAGTAGTACGCGGACTAGCGGGAGGTTAGTGGGCACCGGGGAG.

This clone was seen many times. The read ends 3 residues shy of where the CDR3 ends; the end is completed using the germline J gene. The rearrangement uses TRBV7-9 and TRBJ2-7, with 7 nucleotides matching TRBD1. J lost 6 bases, V lost 5 bases, and 13 bases had no gene match. Germline V gene data show CDR1 as SEHNR and CDR2 as FQNEAQ (reference sequence). The CDR3 has 15 amino acids. The covered CDR3 bases are TGTGCCAGCAGCCCAAGGGGACAGATCGGCGCCGAG. Translating gives CASSPRGQIGAE. The whole CDR3 region reads CASSPRGQIGAEQYF.

This clone has only a few counts. From the germline J gene comes the end of the CDR3, since the read stops 3 residues before it. V is TRBV7-2 and J is TRBJ2-5; 9 bases line up with TRBD2. Trimming at V came to 5 bases and at J to 4 bases, leaving 8 bases not matched to a gene. Germline V gene data show CDR1 as SGHTA and CDR2 as FQGNSA. This CDR3 spans 15 amino acids. Incomplete CDR3 DNA: TGTGCCAGCAGCCCCAATAGCGGGAGAGGAGAGACC. Encoded protein: CASSPNSGRGET. The whole CDR3 is CASSPNSGRGETQYF.

As for this clone: Sequencing ends 3 residues short of the CDR3 end; the germline J gene provides the rest. This chain uses TRBV2 with TRBJ1-4; 8 positions match TRBD1. Per the germline V gene, CDR1 is SNHLY and CDR2 is FYNNEI. V shed 5 bases and J 2 bases; nucleotides not matched to a gene: 10. This CDR3 contains 17 residues. This CDR3 is CASSRTGNPRTNEKLFF. CDR3 DNA, as far as it was read: TGTGCCAGCAGTCGGACAGGGAACCCTCGCACTAATGAAAAA.

As regards this clone: The CDR3 end is not reached by the read, which stops 3 residues before it; the germline J gene fills it in. The chain links TRBV30 to TRBJ1-1; D is uncertain. The CDR3 is made up of 13 amino acids. Germline V gives CDR1 GTSNPN, CDR2 SVGIG (reference sequence). The V gene lost 3 bases and the J gene lost 1 base, with 9 bases spanning the gap. CDR3 DNA, as far as it was read: TGTGCCTGGAGGGTTAGAGAGAACACTGAA. Amino acids: CAWRVRENTE. The complete CDR3 reads CAWRVRENTEAFF.

This clone has at least ten counts. The read comes to an end 3 residues before the CDR3 does, leaving the germline J gene to fill in the end. The chain has TRBV2 and TRBJ1-5; TRBD1 matches at 11 bases. This CDR3 has 15 amino acids. Germline CDR1 and CDR2: SNHLY and FYNNEI. The V gene end was trimmed by 6 bases and the J gene end by 7 bases; junction bases not matched to a gene: 8. CDR3 DNA (partial): TGTGCCAGCAGATCGGACAGGGGGCATGGGCAGCCC. Amino acid sequence: CASRSDRGHGQP. The entire CDR3 protein reads CASRSDRGHGQPQHF. The full variable domain, with the rest looked up from reference TRBV2 and TRBJ1-5, is EPEVTQTPSHQVTQMGQEVILRCVPISNHLYFYWYRQILGQKVEFLVSFYNNEISEKSEIFDDQFSVERPDGSNFTLKIRSTKLEDSAMYFCASRSDRGHGQPQHFGDGTRLSIL.

This clone was recorded many times. The read ends 3 residues before the CDR3 terminus; that terminus is restored from the germline J gene. The chain couples TRBV29-1 to TRBJ1-1, with 9 bases identical to TRBD1. The length of the CDR3 is 14 residues. Germline V gene lookup returns CDR1 SQVTM and CDR2 ANQGSEA. V shed 6 bases and J 4 bases; nucleotides not matched to a gene: 9. The CDR3 region is CSVGLQGAGTEAFF. CDR3 DNA, as far as it was read: TGCAGCGTGGGTTTACAGGGGGCCGGCACTGAA.

This clone was detected a few times. The missing CDR3 end, 3 residues past where the read stops, is filled in from the germline J gene. This chain connects TRBV30 to TRBJ2-2; D might be TRBD1 (5 bases). Trimming removed 0 bases from V and 4 bases from J, with 6 bases in between. This CDR3 is 13 amino acids long. Germline CDR1 GTSNPN, CDR2 SVGIG (reference sequence). CDR3 in amino acids: CAWSVGRTGELFF. The CDR3 bases that were read are TGTGCCTGGAGTGTGGGGCGCACCGGGGAG.

This clone was detected many times. The CDR3 extends 3 residues past the end of the read, so its final part is completed from the germline J gene. The chain joins TRBV20-1 to TRBJ2-1; a weak D match, TRBD2 (5 bases). CDR1 is DFQATT and CDR2 is SNEGSKA in the germline V gene (reference sequence). The CDR3 spans 15 residues. V was shortened by 0 bases and J by 6 bases, with 15 bases between the two germline ends. The CDR3 loop reads CSARDFAGNPNEQFF. CDR3 bases read: TGCAGTGCTAGAGATTTCGCGGGCAACCCCAATGAG.

This clone occurred many times. The read ends 3 residues early relative to the CDR3; the germline J gene fills the gap. V usage is TRBV6-2 or TRBV6-3 and J usage is TRBJ2-7; 13 bases are shared with TRBD2. Germline V gives CDR1 MNHEY, CDR2 SVGEGT. The length of the CDR3 is 16 residues. J was trimmed by 4 bases and V by 6 bases; bases with no gene match: 9. Partial CDR3 DNA: TGTGCCAGCAGCCGGCAGCGGACTAGCGGGAGATACGAG. Translated, it gives CASSRQRTSGRYE. The whole CDR3 protein is CASSRQRTSGRYEQYF.

The sample holds many counts of this clone. The read falls 3 residues short of the CDR3 end, and the missing part is taken from the germline J gene. The chain couples TRBV30 to TRBJ1-1, with TRBD1 matching 7 bases. The CDR3 consists of 16 residues. V shed 2 bases, J shed 7 bases, and the junction held 16 bases outside the gene matches. Germline V gives CDR1 GTSNPN, CDR2 SVGIG (reference sequence). The CDR3 bases that were read are TGTGCCTGGAGTCCCTGGACAGGATTTCTGTCGGGTGAA. Amino acids: CAWSPWTGFLSGE. In full, the CDR3 is CAWSPWTGFLSGEAFF.

This clone was counted a few times. The CDR3 end is not reached by the read, which stops 3 residues before it; the germline J gene fills it in. The chain carries TRBV2 and TRBJ1-1; D may be TRBD1 (5 bases). The length of the CDR3 is 13 residues. V lost 4 bases and J lost 2, with 8 bases in between. Germline CDR1 is SNHLY and CDR2 is FYNNEI. CDR3 loop: CASSAGVNTEAFF. The part of the CDR3 DNA that was read is TGTGCCAGCAGTGCGGGGGTTAACACTGAA.

This clone was seen at least ten times. The read is 3 residues too short to cover the CDR3 end, so that end is filled in from the germline J gene. This chain connects TRBV7-9 to TRBJ2-5; D is unclear. From germline, CDR1 is SEHNR and CDR2 FQNEAQ (reference sequence). The CDR3 length is 15 residues. The V gene lost 2 bases and the J gene lost 5 bases, with 15 bases spanning the gap. CDR3 bases read: TGTGCCAGCAGCTTACCCCTCAACATAGGGGAGACC. It codes for CASSLPLNIGET. The CDR3 in its entirety is CASSLPLNIGETQYF.

A word on this clone: The CDR3 extends 3 residues past the end of the read, so its final part is completed from the germline J gene. V and J are TRBV2 and TRBJ2-1; 9 bases match TRBD1. The germline gives CDR1 SNHLY, CDR2 FYNNEI. The CDR3 extends over 13 amino acids. Germline trimming cut 6 bases from V and 9 bases from J; bases unmatched to any gene: 6. The sequenced part of the CDR3 DNA is TGTGCCAGCAGGGGACAGGGATACGCTGAG. It codes for CASRGQGYAE. The entire CDR3 reads CASRGQGYAEQFF.

Of note for this clone: The sequence runs out 3 residues before the end of the CDR3; the remainder is reconstructed from the germline J gene. This chain connects TRBV19 to TRBJ1-1; no definite D call. The V end lost 5 bases, the J end lost 0 bases, and 13 bases lay between the germline ends. Germline loops: CDR1 LNHDA, CDR2 SQIVND (reference sequence). The CDR3 totals 15 residues. This CDR3 reads CASSPRGLLNTEAFF. The DNA read from the CDR3 is TGTGCCAGTAGTCCCCGGGGTCTCCTGAACACTGAA. Filled out from reference TRBV19 and TRBJ1-1, the complete variable domain reads DGGITQSPKYLFRKEGQNVTLSCEQNLNHDAMYWYRQDPGQGLRLIYYSQIVNDFQKGDIAEGYSVSREKKESFPLTVTSAQKNPTAFYLCASSPRGLLNTEAFFGQGTRLTVV.

As for this clone: Read data end 3 residues before the CDR3 end; the end is taken from the germline J gene. The chain links TRBV19 to TRBJ2-1, with TRBD2 matching over 13 bases. Germline V gene lookup returns CDR1 LNHDA and CDR2 SQIVND (reference sequence). This CDR3 has 15 amino acids. V was clipped by 5 bases and J by 6 bases; unmatched bases: 4. The sequenced part of the CDR3 DNA is TGTGCCAGTAGTTTGGGACTAGCGGGATTCAATGAG. Translated: CASSLGLAGFNE. The CDR3, in full, reads CASSLGLAGFNEQFF.

This clone was observed a few times. The missing CDR3 end, 3 residues past where the read stops, is filled in from the germline J gene. J is TRBJ2-1 and V is TRBV6-1; TRBD2 aligns across 12 bases. This CDR3 comprises 16 residues. Germline loops: CDR1 MNHNS, CDR2 SASEGT. The V gene end was trimmed by 4 bases and the J gene end by 7 bases; junction bases not matched to a gene: 8. CDR3 residues: CASSGSTSGRTNEQFF. The DNA read from the CDR3 is TGTGCCAGCAGTGGGTCAACTAGCGGGAGGACAAATGAG.

The table lists this clone with a few counts. The read terminates 3 residues before the CDR3 end, so the remaining end is supplied by the germline J gene. The chain has TRBV7-9 and TRBJ2-7; D is possibly TRBD1 (6 bases). The germline gives CDR1 SEHNR, CDR2 FQNEAQ (reference sequence). This CDR3 is 15 amino acids long. The V end was cut by 1 base, the J end by 1 base, with 11 bases between. CDR3 bases read: TGTGCCAGCAGCTTAGAAGGTGGACAGTCCTACGAG. This gives the protein CASSLEGGQSYE. The whole CDR3 is CASSLEGGQSYEQYF.

This clone was seen repeatedly, ten times or more. The read finishes 3 residues shy of the CDR3 end, and the germline J gene is used to complete it. J is TRBJ2-3 and V is TRBV6-1; possible D gene TRBD2, 5 bases. Germline V gene data show CDR1 as MNHNS and CDR2 as SASEGT. The CDR3 is made up of 16 amino acids. The ends were cut back, 4 bases at V and 0 bases at J, with 14 bases in the middle. The covered CDR3 bases are TGTGCCAGCAGTGGGGAGCGGAGTGCTAGCACAGATACG. Translated: CASSGERSASTDT. The whole CDR3 protein reads CASSGERSASTDTQYF.

A word on this clone: The read falls 3 residues short of the CDR3 end, and the missing part is taken from the germline J gene. The V and J genes are TRBV30 and TRBJ1-3; unclear D gene. Germline CDR1 reads GTSNPN; CDR2 reads SVGIG (reference sequence). V was shortened by 0 bases and J by 0 bases, with 6 bases between the two germline ends. This CDR3 has 14 amino acids. CDR3 DNA (partial): TGTGCCTGGAGTGTACTGTACTCTGGAAACACC. It yields the protein CAWSVLYSGNT. The complete CDR3 protein is CAWSVLYSGNTIYF.